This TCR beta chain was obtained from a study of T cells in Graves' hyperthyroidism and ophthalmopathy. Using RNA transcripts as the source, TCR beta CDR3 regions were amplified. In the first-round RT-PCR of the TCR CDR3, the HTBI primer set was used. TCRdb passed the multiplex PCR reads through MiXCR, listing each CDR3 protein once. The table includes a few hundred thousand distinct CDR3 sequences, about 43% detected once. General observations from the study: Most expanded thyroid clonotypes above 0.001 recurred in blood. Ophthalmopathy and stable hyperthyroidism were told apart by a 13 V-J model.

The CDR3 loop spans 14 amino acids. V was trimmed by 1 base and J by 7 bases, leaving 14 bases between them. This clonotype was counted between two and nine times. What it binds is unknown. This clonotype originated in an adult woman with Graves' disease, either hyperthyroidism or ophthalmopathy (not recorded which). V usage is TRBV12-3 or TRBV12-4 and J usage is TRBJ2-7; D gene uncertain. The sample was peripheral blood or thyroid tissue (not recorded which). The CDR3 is CASSLVAAPREQYF. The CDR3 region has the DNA TGTGCCAGCAGTTTAGTCGCAGCGCCGAGGGAGCAGTACTTC.